Below, one TCR beta chain is given with its context. TCRdb re-called the RT-PCR reads with MiXCR, one entry per CDR3 protein. Found here are approximately 500,000 distinct CDR3 sequences, approximately 13% of them singletons; the top ten hold roughly 14%. This sample is part of a study of response to subunit inactivated influenza vaccine. The V segment lost 0 bases and the J segment 2 bases; nucleotides outside the gene matches: 7. Germline V gene data show CDR1 as DFQATT and CDR2 as SNEGSKA (reference sequence). CDR3 size: 16 residues. J is TRBJ2-3 and V is TRBV20-1, with 8 bases aligning to TRBD2. This sequence originates from a man aged 45 to 65 who received an inactivated influenza vaccine. Material: PBMCs from blood, obtained roughly 48 days after vaccination. In DNA, the CDR3 is TGCAGTGCTAGAGACCGACGGGGGGGAAACACAGATACGCAGTATTTT. Its protein product is CSARDRRGGNTDTQYF.